This TCR beta chain comes out of a study of cytomegalovirus exposure and HLA in healthy donors. Study overall: Both the approximately 130 validation repertoires and the approximately 640 first-cohort repertoires used the same platform, as reported by a later analysis. Study-level points and caveats: Specificity of a few CMV-associated chains for CMV antigens was verified in vitro.

With regard to this clone: What it recognizes is unknown.

Data came from immunoSEQ multiplex PCR; TCRdb stores just in-frame clones and leaves some out. This sample carries fewer than 400,000 clones, approximately 86% of them seen once, and the ten largest clones take around 0.96%. The TCR sequence derives from a man aged 30 to 45 in good health and CMV-seronegative. Material: PBMCs.

The CDR3 here is CASSLKFTGDYEQYF. As DNA, the CDR3 is TGTGCCAGCTCACTTAAATTTACAGGGGACTACGAGCAGTACTTC. The chain couples TRBV18 to TRBJ2-7; TRBD1 agrees at 7 bases. Germline CDR1 KGHSH, CDR2 LQKENI. V trimming: 4 bases; J trimming: 3 bases; junction bases outside the gene matches: 9. The CDR3 length is 15 residues.